This T cell receptor (beta chain) was captured in a study of spatial heterogeneity in lung cancer. By sample fraction, this clonotype is medium-sized. As to time point: sample taken at primary tumor resection. TCRdb independently ran MiXCR on the 5' RACE reads; one entry per CDR3 protein. This sample has roughly 1,600 distinct CDR3 sequences, with around 5% found just once. V lost 5 bases and J lost 3; bases outside the gene matches: 13. Germline CDR1 reads MNHNS; CDR2 reads SASEGT. The length of the CDR3 is 19 residues. Material: normal lung tissue next to the tumor, obtained at surgery. The rearrangement joins TRBV6-1 to TRBJ2-3; TRBD2 matches 14 bases. This clonotype was obtained from a female donor with early-stage non-small cell lung cancer. The CDR3 coding sequence is TGTGCCAGCAGTTTAGCCGGGACTAGCGGGGGTGACAGAACAGATACGCAGTATTTT. This gives the protein CASSLAGTSGGDRTDTQYF.